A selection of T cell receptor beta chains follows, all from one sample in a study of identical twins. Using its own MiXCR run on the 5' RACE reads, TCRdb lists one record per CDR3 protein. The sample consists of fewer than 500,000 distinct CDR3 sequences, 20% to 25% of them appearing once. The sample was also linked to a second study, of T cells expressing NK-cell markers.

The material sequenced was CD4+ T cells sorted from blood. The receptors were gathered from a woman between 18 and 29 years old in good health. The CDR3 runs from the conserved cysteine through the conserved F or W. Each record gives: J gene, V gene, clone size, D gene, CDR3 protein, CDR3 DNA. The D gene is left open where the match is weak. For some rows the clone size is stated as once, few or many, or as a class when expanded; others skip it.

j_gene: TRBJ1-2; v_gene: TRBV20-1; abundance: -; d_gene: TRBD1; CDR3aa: CSARRGTGPFYGYTF; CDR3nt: TGCAGTGCTAGAAGGGGGACAGGCCCCTTCTATGGCTACACCTTC
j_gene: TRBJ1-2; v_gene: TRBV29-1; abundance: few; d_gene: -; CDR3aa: CSVVPGNYGYTF; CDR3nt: TGCAGCGTTGTTCCGGGTAACTATGGCTACACCTTC
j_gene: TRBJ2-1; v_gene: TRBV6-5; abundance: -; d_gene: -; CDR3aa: CASSSTGSSYNEQFF; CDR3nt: TGTGCCAGCAGTTCTACAGGGAGCTCCTACAATGAGCAGTTCTTC
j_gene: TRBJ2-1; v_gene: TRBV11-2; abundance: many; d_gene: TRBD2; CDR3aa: CASSSRGAGEGYNEQFF; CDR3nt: TGTGCCAGCAGCTCTAGAGGAGCGGGAGAGGGTTACAATGAGCAGTTCTTC
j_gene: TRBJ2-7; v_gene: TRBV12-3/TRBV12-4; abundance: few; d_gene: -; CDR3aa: CASSWDGSASGYF; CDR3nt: TGTGCCAGCAGTTGGGATGGCTCGGCCTCGGGGTACTTC
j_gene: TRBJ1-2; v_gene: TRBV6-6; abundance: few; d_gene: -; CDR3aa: CATQGLLSYGYTF; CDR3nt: TGTGCCACCCAGGGGCTACTTAGCTATGGCTACACCTTC
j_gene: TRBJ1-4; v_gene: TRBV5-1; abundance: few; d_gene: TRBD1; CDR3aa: CASSFRDSGNEKLFF; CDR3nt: TGCGCCAGCAGCTTCCGGGACAGCGGTAATGAAAAACTGTTTTTT
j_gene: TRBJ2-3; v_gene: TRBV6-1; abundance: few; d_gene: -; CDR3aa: CASRSGPESTQYF; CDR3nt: TGTGCCAGCAGATCGGGACCAGAGTCGACGCAGTATTTT
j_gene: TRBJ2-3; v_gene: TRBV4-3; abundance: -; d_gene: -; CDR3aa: CASSLSVNRYTDTQYF; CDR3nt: TGCGCCAGCAGTCTAAGTGTCAATAGATACACAGATACGCAGTATTTT
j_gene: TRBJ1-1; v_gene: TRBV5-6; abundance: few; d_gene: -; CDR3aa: CASSWRSGALNTEAFF; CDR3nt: TGTGCCAGCAGCTGGAGGTCGGGGGCACTGAACACTGAAGCTTTCTTT
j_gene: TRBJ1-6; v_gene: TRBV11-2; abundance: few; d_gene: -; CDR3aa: CASSFSRSASSYNSPLHF; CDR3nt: TGTGCCAGCAGCTTCTCACGCAGCGCGAGCTCCTATAATTCACCCCTCCACTTT
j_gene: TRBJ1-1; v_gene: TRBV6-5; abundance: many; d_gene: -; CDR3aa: CASSYRRGGTEAFF; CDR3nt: TGTGCCAGCAGTTACCGCAGGGGAGGGACTGAAGCTTTCTTT
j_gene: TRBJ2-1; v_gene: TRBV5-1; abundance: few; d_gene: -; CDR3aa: CASSPGPSNEQFF; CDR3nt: TGCGCCAGCAGCCCTGGACCCTCCAATGAGCAGTTCTTC
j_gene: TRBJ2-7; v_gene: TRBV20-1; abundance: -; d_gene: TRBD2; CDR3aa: CSAMGRGSGGTVSYEQYF; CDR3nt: TGCAGTGCTATGGGAAGGGGTAGCGGGGGGACTGTCTCCTACGAGCAGTACTTC
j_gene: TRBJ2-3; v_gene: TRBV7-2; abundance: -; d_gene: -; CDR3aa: CASGERSPDTQYF; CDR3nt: TGTGCCAGTGGTGAAAGGTCGCCCGATACGCAGTATTTT
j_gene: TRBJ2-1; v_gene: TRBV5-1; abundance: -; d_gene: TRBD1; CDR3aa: CASSLAPTGENEQFF; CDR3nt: TGCGCCAGCAGCTTGGCCCCGACAGGGGAGAATGAGCAGTTCTTC
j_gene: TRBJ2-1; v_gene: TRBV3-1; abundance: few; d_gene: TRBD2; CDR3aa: CASSQAGTRTEQFF; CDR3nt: TGTGCCAGCAGCCAAGCCGGGACTAGAACTGAGCAGTTCTTC
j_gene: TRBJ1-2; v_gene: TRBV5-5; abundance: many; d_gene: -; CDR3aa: CASSLQANYGYTF; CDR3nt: TGTGCCAGCAGCTTGCAGGCTAACTATGGCTACACCTTC
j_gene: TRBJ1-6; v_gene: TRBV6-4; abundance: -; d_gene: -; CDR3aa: CASGNNSPLHF; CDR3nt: TGTGCCAGCGGGAATAATTCACCCCTCCACTTT
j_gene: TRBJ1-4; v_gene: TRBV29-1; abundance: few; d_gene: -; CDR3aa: CSVVTGNEKLFF; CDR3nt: TGCAGCGTTGTAACGGGTAATGAAAAACTGTTTTTT
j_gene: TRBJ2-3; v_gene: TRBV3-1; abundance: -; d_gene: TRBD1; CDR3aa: CASSPGPHRGDTQYF; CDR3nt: TGTGCCAGCAGCCCCGGCCCCCACAGGGGGGATACGCAGTATTTT
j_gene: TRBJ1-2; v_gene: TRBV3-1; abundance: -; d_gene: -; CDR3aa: CASSQDRDTPNYGYTF; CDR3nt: TGTGCCAGCAGCCAAGATAGGGACACCCCGAACTATGGCTACACCTTC
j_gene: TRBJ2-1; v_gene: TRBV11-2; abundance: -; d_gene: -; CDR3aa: CASSLRLAANEQFF; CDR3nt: TGTGCCAGCAGCTTGCGGCTAGCAGCTAATGAGCAGTTCTTC
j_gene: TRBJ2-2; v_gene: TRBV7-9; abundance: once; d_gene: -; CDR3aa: CASSHSTGFTGELFF; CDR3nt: TGTGCCAGCAGCCATTCCACAGGGTTCACCGGGGAGCTGTTTTTT
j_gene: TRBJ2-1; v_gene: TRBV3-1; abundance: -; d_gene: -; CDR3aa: CASSPRLGGAGRFSYNEQFF; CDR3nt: TGTGCCAGCAGCCCGAGACTAGGAGGGGCGGGTCGGTTCTCCTACAATGAGCAGTTCTTC
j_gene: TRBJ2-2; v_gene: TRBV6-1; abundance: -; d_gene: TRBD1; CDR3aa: CASPDRVTGELFF; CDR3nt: TGTGCCAGCCCCGACAGGGTCACCGGGGAGCTGTTTTTT
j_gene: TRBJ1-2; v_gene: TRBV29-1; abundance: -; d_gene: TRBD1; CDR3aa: CSVEGTGFYGYTF; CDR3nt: TGCAGCGTTGAGGGGACAGGTTTCTATGGCTACACCTTC
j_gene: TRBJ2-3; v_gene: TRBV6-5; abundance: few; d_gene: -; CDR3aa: CASSYLASRTDTQYF; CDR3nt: TGTGCCAGCAGTTATCTAGCGAGTCGCACAGATACGCAGTATTTT
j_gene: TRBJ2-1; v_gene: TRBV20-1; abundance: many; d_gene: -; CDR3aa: CSAGARYEQFF; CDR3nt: TGCAGTGCAGGGGCCCGGTATGAGCAGTTCTTC
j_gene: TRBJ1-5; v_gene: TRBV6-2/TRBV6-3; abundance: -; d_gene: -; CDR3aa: CASSPRRDLNQPQHF; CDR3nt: TGTGCCAGCAGTCCCAGACGGGATCTTAATCAGCCCCAGCATTTT
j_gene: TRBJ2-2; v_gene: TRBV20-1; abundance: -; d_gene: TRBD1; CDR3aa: CSAIKGQGASGELFF; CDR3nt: TGCAGTGCGATCAAAGGACAGGGGGCGTCCGGGGAGCTGTTTTTT
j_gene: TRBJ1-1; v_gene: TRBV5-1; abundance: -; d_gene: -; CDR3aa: CASSLAPDRNTEAFF; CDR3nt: TGCGCCAGCAGCTTGGCCCCCGACAGAAACACTGAAGCTTTCTTT
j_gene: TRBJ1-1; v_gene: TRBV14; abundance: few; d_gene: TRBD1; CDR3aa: CASSQRTGPTEAFF; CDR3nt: TGTGCCAGCAGCCAGCGGACAGGGCCGACTGAAGCTTTCTTT
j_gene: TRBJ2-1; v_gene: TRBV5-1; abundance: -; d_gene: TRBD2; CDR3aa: CASSLGLAGRDEQFF; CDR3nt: TGCGCCAGCAGCCTGGGACTAGCGGGAAGGGATGAGCAGTTCTTC
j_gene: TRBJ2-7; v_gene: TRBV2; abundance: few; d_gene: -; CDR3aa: CASKEGFHEQYF; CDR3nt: TGTGCCAGCAAGGAAGGGTTCCACGAGCAGTACTTC
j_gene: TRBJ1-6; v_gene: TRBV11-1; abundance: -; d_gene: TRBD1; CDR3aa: CASSLRLYRGTVNSPLHF; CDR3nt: TGTGCCAGCAGCTTGCGGCTCTACAGGGGCACAGTGAATTCACCCCTCCACTTT
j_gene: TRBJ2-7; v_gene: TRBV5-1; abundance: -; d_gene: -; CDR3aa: CASSLASQIHYEQYF; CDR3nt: TGCGCCAGCAGCTTGGCGTCCCAAATCCACTACGAGCAGTACTTC
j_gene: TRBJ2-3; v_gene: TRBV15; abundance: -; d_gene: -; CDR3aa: CATSHGRTDTQYF; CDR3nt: TGTGCCACCAGCCACGGACGCACAGATACGCAGTATTTT
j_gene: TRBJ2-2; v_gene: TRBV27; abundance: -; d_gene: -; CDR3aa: CASSPRGGNTGELFF; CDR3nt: TGTGCCAGCAGTCCACGCGGCGGGAACACCGGGGAGCTGTTTTTT
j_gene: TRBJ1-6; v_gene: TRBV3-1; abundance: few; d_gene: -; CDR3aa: CASGIYNSPLHF; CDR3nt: TGTGCCAGCGGGATCTATAATTCACCCCTCCACTTT
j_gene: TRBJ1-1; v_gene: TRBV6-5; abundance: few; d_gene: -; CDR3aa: CASSYSKHTEAFF; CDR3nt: TGTGCCAGCAGTTACTCGAAACACACTGAAGCTTTCTTT
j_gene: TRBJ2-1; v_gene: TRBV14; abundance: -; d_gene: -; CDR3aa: CASSHRTPLVEQFF; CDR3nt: TGTGCCAGCAGCCATCGGACCCCGTTGGTTGAGCAGTTCTTC
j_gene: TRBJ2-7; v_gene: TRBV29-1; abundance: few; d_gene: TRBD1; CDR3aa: CSVERQGNEQYF; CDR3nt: TGCAGCGTTGAGAGACAGGGGAACGAGCAGTACTTC
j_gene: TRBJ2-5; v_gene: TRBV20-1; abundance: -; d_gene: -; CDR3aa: CSARDQRSRETQYF; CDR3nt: TGCAGTGCTAGAGATCAGAGGTCTCGAGAGACCCAGTACTTC
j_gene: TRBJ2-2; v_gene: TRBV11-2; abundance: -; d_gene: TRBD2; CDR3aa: CASSFRLAGAVSTGELFF; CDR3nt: TGTGCCAGCAGCTTCCGACTAGCGGGAGCGGTGAGCACCGGGGAGCTGTTTTTT
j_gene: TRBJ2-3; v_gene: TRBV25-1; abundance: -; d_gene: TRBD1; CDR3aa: CASSGRTGIPQRYF; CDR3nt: TGTGCCAGCAGTGGAAGGACAGGGATTCCGCAACGGTATTTT
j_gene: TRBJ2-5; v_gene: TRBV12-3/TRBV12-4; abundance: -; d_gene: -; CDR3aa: CASSFWTQETQYF; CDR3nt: TGTGCCAGCAGTTTTTGGACGCAAGAGACCCAGTACTTC
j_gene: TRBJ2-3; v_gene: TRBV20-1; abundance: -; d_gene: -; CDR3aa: CSANPGHLLYTQYF; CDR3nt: TGCAGTGCTAATCCGGGCCACCTTTTATATACGCAGTATTTT
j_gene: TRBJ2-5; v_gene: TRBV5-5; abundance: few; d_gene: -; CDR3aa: CASSLGLVAPRETQYF; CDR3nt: TGTGCCAGCAGCTTGGGGTTGGTAGCTCCTCGGGAGACCCAGTACTTC
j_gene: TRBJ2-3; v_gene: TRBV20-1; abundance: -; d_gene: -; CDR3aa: CSAGRHTDTQYF; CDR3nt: TGCAGTGCGGGCAGGCATACAGATACGCAGTATTTT
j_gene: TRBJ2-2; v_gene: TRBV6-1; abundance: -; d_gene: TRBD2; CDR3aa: CASGPGGGTGELFF; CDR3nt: TGTGCCAGCGGACCGGGAGGCGGCACCGGGGAGCTGTTTTTT
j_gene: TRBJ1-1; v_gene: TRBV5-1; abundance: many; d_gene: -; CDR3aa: CASSLATGNTEAFF; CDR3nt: TGCGCCAGCAGCTTGGCTACAGGTAACACTGAAGCTTTCTTT
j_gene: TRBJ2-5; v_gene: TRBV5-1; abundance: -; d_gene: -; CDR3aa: CASSLGSGLRETQYF; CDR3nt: TGCGCCAGCAGCCTTGGTTCTGGGTTGAGGGAGACCCAGTACTTC
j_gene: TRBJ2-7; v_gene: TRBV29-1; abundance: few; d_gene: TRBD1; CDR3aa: CSVLDPGQHEQYF; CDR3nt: TGCAGCGTCCTCGATCCGGGACAGCACGAGCAGTACTTC
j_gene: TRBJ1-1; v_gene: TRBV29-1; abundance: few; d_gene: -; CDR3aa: CSVCRDVNTEAFF; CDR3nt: TGCAGCGTCTGCAGGGATGTGAACACTGAAGCTTTCTTT
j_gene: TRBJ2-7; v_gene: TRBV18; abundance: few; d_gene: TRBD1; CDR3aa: CASSQGQGSEQYF; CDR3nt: TGTGCCAGCTCCCAAGGACAGGGGAGCGAGCAGTACTTC
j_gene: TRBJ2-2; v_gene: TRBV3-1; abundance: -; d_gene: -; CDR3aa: CASSQDLGSAPRELFF; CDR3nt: TGTGCCAGCAGCCAAGATTTGGGTTCAGCCCCCCGGGAGCTGTTTTTT
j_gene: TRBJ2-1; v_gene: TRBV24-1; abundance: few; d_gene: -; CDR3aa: CATSDYTSDEQFF; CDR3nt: TGTGCCACCAGTGACTATACGAGCGATGAGCAGTTCTTC
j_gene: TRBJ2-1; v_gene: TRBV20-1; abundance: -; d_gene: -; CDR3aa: CSARWYNEQFF; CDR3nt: TGCAGTGCTAGGTGGTACAATGAGCAGTTCTTC